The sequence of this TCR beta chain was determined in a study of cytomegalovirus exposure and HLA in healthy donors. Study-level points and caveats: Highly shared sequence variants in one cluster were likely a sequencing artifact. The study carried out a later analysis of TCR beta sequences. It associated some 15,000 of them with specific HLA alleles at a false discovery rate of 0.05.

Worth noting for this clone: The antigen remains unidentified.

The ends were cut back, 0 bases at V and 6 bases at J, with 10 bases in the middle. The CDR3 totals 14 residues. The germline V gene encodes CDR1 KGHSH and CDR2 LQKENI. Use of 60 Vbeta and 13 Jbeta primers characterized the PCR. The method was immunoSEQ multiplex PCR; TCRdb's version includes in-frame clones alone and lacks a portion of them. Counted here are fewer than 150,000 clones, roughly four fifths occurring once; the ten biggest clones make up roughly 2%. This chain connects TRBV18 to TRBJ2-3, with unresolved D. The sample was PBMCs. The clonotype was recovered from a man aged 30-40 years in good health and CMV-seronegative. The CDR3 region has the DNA TGTGCCAGCTCACCACCCCCAACCGGGGATACGCAGTATTTT. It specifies CASSPPPTGDTQYF.